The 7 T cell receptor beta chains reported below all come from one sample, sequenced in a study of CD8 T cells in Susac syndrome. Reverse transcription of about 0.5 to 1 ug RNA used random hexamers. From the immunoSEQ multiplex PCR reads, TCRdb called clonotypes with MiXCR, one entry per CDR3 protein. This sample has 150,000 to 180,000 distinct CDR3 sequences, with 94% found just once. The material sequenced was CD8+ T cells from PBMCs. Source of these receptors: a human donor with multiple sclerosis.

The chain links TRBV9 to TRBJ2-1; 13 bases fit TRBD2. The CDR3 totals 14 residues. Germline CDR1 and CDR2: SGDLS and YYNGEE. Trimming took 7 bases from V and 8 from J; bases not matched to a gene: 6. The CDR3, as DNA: TGTGCCAGCTCAGGGGGGACTAGCGGGGATGAGCAGTTCTTC. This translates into CASSGGTSGDEQFF.

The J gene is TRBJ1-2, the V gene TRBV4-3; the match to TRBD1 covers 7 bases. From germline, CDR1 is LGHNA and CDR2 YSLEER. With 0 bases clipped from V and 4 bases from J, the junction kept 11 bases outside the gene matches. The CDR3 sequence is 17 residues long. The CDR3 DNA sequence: TGCGCCAGCAGCCAAGATTTGTGGGACAGCCATCTCTATGGCTACACCTTC. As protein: CASSQDLWDSHLYGYTF.

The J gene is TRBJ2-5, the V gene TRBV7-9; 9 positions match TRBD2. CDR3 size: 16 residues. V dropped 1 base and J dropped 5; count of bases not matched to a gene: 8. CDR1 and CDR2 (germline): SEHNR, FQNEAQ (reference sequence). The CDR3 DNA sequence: TGTGCCAGCAGCTTAGTCTCTAGCGGGGCCCCTGAGACCCAGTACTTC. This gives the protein CASSLVSSGAPETQYF.

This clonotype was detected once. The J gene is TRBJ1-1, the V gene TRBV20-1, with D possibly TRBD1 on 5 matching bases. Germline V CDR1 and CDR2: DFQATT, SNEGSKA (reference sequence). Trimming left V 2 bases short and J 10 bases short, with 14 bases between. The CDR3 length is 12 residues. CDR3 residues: CSARFRERGAFF. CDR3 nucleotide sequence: TGCAGTGCTAGATTCCGCGAGAGGGGAGCTTTCTTT.

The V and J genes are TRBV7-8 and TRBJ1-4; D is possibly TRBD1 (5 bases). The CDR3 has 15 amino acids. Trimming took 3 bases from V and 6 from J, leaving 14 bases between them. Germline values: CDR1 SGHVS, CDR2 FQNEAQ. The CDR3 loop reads CASSFNRQSDEKLFF. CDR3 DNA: TGTGCCAGCAGCTTCAACAGGCAATCCGATGAAAAACTGTTTTTT.

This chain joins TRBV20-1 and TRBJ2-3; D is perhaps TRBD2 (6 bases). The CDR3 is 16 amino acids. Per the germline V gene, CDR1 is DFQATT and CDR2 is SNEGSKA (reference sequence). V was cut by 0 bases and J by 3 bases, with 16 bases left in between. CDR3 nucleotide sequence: TGCAGTGCTAGAGATCTAGGCGGGGTATTAACAGATACGCAGTATTTT. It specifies CSARDLGGVLTDTQYF.

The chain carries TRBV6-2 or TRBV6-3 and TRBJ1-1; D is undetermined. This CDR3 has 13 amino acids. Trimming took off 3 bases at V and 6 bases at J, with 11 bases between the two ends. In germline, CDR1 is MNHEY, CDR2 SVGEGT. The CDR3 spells CASSYGEAAEAFF. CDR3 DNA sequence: TGTGCCAGCAGTTATGGGGAGGCAGCTGAAGCTTTCTTT.